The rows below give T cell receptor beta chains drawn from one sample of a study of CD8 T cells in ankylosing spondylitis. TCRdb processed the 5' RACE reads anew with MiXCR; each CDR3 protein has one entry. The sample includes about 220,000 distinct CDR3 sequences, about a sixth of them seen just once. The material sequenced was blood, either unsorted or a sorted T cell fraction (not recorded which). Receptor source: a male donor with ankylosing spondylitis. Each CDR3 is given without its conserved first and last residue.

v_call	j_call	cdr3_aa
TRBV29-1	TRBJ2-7	SAGGDTSYEQY
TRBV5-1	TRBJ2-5	ASSLAEGGYQETQY
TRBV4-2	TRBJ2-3	ASSQDGQRWVTDTQY
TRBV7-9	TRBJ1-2	ASSIKDNPHYGYT
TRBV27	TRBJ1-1	ASSLGLRTFSSEAF
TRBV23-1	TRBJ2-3	ASSQPAQTGGRSTDTQY
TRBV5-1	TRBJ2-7	ASSFGQGGEQY
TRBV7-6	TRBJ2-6	ASSSVNSGANVLT
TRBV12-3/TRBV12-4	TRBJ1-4	ASSLGQGDATNEKLF
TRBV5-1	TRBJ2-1	ASSLEIWIYNEQF
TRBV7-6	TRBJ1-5	ASSSGTGRNSNQPQH
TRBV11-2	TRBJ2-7	ASSRPGTSYEQY
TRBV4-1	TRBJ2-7	ASSQEGRTEQY
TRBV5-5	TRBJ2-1	ASSPFDEQF
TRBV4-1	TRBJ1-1	ASSQFPRSGTEAF
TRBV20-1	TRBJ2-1	SAYTADSYNEQF
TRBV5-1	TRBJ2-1	ASSPWGTTPPNEQF
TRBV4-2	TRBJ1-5	ASSQESFAGNQPQH
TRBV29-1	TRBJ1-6	SVDSGDNSPLH
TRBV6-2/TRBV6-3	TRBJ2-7	ASSYGSGVEQY
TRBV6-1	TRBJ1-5	ASSAQGSQPQH
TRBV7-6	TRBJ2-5	ASSLAGGPETQY
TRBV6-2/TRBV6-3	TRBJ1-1	ASSYPPFGDPDLTEAF
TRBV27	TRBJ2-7	ASSNQLGGNTYEQY
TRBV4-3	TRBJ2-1	ASSLTGNNLNEQF
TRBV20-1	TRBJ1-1	SARDSLAVSEAF
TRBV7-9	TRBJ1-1	ASSFDRGAEAF
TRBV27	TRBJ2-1	ASSLFTGPSSYNEQF
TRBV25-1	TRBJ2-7	ASSETHSYEQY
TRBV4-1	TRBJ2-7	ASSQAAARYSYEQY
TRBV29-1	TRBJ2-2	SVDPGSGTGELF
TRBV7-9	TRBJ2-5	ASSLGSDFQETQY
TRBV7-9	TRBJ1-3	ASSFLGRSSGNTIY
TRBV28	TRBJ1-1	ASSSLGGNTEAF
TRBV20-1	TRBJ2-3	SASRGRTDTQY
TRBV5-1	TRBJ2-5	ASSSGTSGAPQETQY
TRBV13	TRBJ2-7	ASSLVGQENPAHEQY
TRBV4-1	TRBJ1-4	ASSLEPDRYEKLF
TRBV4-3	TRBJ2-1	ASSQDSGQGANEQF
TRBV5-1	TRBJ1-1	ASSRDSRLDEAF
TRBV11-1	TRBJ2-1	ASSLAAPILAGAPNEQF
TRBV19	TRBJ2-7	ASSYEQGTVYEQY
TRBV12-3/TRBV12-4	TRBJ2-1	ASSNDPNEQF
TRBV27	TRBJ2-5	ASSLSGTGGGETQY
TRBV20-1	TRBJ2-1	SARDFLAGGYNEQF
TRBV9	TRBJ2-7	ASSAGTSSYEQY
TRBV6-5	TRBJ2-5	ASSYGGLETQY
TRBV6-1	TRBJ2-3	ASSSVTATDTQY
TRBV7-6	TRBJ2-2	ASSLARLGAGDGVGELF
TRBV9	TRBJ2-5	ASSVSGTEETQY
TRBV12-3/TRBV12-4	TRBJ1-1	ASSPSFDRVRGIF
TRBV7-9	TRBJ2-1	ASSLEAGGSYNEQF
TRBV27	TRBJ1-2	ASKYEGGSYGYT
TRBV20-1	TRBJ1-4	SARDFVSTNEKLF